The 14 T cell receptor beta chains below were found in one sample sequenced in a study of human T cells and chemical hapten exposure. Time point noted: patch test 1, 2 weeks after DPC sensitization. Treatment here: therapeutic diphenylcyclopropenone sensitization with weekly scalp DPC. TCRdb reprocessed the RACE reads via MiXCR and lists one record per CDR3 protein. The sample shows about 80,000 distinct CDR3 sequences, approximately 10% of them seen only once. The sequenced sample was whole blood, obtained in connection with sensitization to the hapten diphenylcyclopropenone (DPC). Every receptor here comes from a woman aged 45 to 65 with alopecia areata. Some clones in this sample may be carry-over from other donors' samples.

This clonotype was recorded at least ten times. This chain uses TRBV10-2 with TRBJ2-5; D could derive from TRBD1 or TRBD2 (6 bases each). Germline V gene sequence: CDR1 WSHSY, CDR2 SAAADI. The germline V and J ends were trimmed by 8 bases and 0 bases, with 16 bases remaining between them. This CDR3 comprises 15 residues. CDR3 nucleotide sequence: TGCGCCAGCCGGGGGCCGGGGGAGTACCAAGAGACCCAGTACTTC. Encoded protein: CASRGPGEYQETQYF.

On this clonotype itself: This may be a read error, as it is one base from a much larger clone. V and J are TRBV20-1 and TRBJ1-3; D gene ambiguous. The CDR3 totals 14 residues. Germline V gene sequence: CDR1 DFQATT, CDR2 SNEGSKA (reference sequence). V was cut by 1 base and J by 7 bases, with 14 bases left in between. The CDR3 loop reads CSARVVQPRNTIYF. The CDR3 region has the DNA TGCAGTGCTAGAGTGGTACAGCCCCGGAACACCATATATTTT.

V usage is TRBV29-1 and J usage is TRBJ2-7; D might be TRBD2 (6 bases). Deletions cut 5 bases from V and 0 bases from J, with 14 bases between. The CDR3 is 14 residues long. In germline, CDR1 is SQVTM, CDR2 ANQGSEA. The CDR3 DNA reads as TGCAGCGTTTGCCGGGACGGGAGCTCCTACGAGCAGTACTTC. It codes for CSVCRDGSSYEQYF.

This clonotype was seen a few times. V and J are TRBV29-1 and TRBJ2-7; TRBD2 matches 7 bases. Germline CDR1 reads SQVTM; CDR2 reads ANQGSEA. This CDR3 comprises 13 residues. J lost 2 bases, V lost 6 bases, and 7 bases had no gene match. This CDR3 reads CSVAPAGPYEQYF. The CDR3 region has the DNA TGCAGCGTGGCCCCAGCGGGGCCCTACGAGCAGTACTTC.

The chain joins TRBV11-1 to TRBJ2-2; the D is unclear. Trimming left V 5 bases short and J 4 bases short, with 8 bases between. The germline V gene encodes CDR1 SGHAT and CDR2 FQDESV (reference sequence). This CDR3 comprises 13 residues. Here the CDR3 reads CASSLLSTGELFF. The CDR3 DNA is TGTGCCAGCAGCCTACTTAGCACCGGGGAGCTGTTTTTT.

The chain recombines TRBV4-3 with TRBJ2-3, with D perhaps TRBD1 (6 bases). V gave up 2 bases and J gave up 5 bases, with 8 bases separating them. The CDR3 runs to 13 residues. Looked up from germline, CDR1 is LGHNA and CDR2 is YSLEER. The CDR3: CASSQRGGDTQYF. The CDR3 DNA reads TGCGCCAGCAGCCAACGAGGGGGAGATACGCAGTATTTT.

This chain uses TRBV20-1 with TRBJ2-7; 9 positions agree with TRBD2. CDR1 DFQATT and CDR2 SNEGSKA come from the germline V gene (reference sequence). This CDR3 comprises 15 residues. V was clipped by 0 bases and J by 4 bases; unmatched bases: 7. This chain's CDR3 is CSARDLAGPRYEQYF. The CDR3 bases are TGCAGTGCTAGAGACCTAGCGGGACCGCGGTACGAGCAGTACTTC.

The CDR3 loop is CASSSTRTSGPYNEQFF. The CDR3, as DNA: TGTGCCAGCAGCTCTACCCGGACTAGCGGGCCCTACAATGAGCAGTTCTTC. The V gene is TRBV11-3, the J gene TRBJ2-1; 11 nucleotides line up with TRBD2. The CDR3 consists of 17 residues. In germline, CDR1 is SGHNT, CDR2 YENEEA. V dropped 4 bases and J dropped 2; count of bases not matched to a gene: 7.

This chain links TRBV6-2 or TRBV6-3 with TRBJ2-2, with 10 bases that match TRBD2. CDR3 size: 16 residues. With 0 bases clipped from V and 8 bases from J, the junction kept 6 bases outside the gene matches. Germline loops: CDR1 MNHEY, CDR2 SVGEGT. CDR3 nucleotide sequence: TGTGCCAGCAGTTACTCGAGGACTAGCGGAGGAGGGGAGCTGTTTTTT. It is translated as CASSYSRTSGGGELFF.

There are many counts of this clonotype. The chain links TRBV10-2 to TRBJ2-3; D is perhaps TRBD2 (6 bases). CDR3 length: 16 residues. Per germline, CDR1 WSHSY and CDR2 SAAADI. Trimming cost V 6 bases and J 5 bases, with 21 bases left between them. CDR3 DNA: TGCGCCAGCAGCGATGGAGGGCCGGAGTCGGGAGATACGCAGTATTTT. As protein: CASSDGGPESGDTQYF.

The genes are TRBV5-1 and TRBJ1-2, with a tentative D call TRBD1 (6 bases). Trimming cost V 0 bases and J 6 bases, with 12 bases left between them. The CDR3 consists of 14 residues. Germline V CDR1 and CDR2: SGHRS, YFSETQ. CDR3 coding DNA: TGCGCCAGCAGCTTGGAGGGGGATCGAAATGGCTACACCTTC. Translated, it gives CASSLEGDRNGYTF.

The chain uses TRBV5-1 and TRBJ1-1; 9 nucleotides align to TRBD1. Germline CDR1 reads SGHRS; CDR2 reads YFSETQ. CDR3 size: 16 residues. With 4 bases clipped from V and 0 bases from J, the junction kept 7 bases outside the gene matches. The CDR3 here is CASSTTGGGLNTEAFF. CDR3 in DNA: TGCGCCAGCAGCACAACAGGGGGCGGTTTGAACACTGAAGCTTTCTTT.

This clonotype was recorded many times. The gene calls are TRBV18 and TRBJ2-3; D is unresolved. The CDR3 loop spans 13 amino acids. With 6 bases removed from V and 5 bases from J, the gap between germline ends came to 12 bases. Germline V gene sequence: CDR1 KGHSH, CDR2 LQKENI. In nucleotides, the CDR3 is TGTGCCAGCTCCTCCCAGGTAGGAGATACGCAGTATTTT. This translates into CASSSQVGDTQYF. The variable domain in full, completed from reference TRBV18 and TRBJ2-3, reads NAGVMQNPRHLVRRRGQEARLRCSPMKGHSHVYWYRQLPEEGLKFMVYLQKENIIDESGMPKERFSAEFPKEGPSILRIQQVVRGDSAAYFCASSSQVGDTQYFGPGTRLTVL.

The chain has TRBV7-6 and TRBJ2-1; 7 nucleotides match TRBD2. J gave up 14 bases and V 4 bases, and 8 bases lay outside the gene matches. Germline V gives CDR1 SGHVS, CDR2 FNYEAQ. The CDR3 runs to 12 residues. CDR3 sequence: CASSSSGLSEFF. DNA of the CDR3: TGTGCCAGCAGCTCTAGCGGCCTCTCGGAGTTCTTC.